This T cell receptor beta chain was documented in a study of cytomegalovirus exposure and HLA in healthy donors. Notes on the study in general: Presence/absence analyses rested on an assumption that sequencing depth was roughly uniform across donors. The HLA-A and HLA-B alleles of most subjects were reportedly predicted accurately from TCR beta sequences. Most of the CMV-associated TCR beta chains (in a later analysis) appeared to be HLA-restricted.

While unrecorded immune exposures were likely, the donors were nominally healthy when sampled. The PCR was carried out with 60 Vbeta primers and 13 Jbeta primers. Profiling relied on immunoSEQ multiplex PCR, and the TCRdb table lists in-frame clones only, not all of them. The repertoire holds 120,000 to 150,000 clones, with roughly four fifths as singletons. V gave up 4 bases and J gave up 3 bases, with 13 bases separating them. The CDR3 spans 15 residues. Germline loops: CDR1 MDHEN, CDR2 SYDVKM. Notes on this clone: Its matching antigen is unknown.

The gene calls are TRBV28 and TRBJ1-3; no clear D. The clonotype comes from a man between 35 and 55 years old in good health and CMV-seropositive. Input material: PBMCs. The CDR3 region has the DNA TGTGCCAGCAGTTCCCCCGGGGTGGTTGGAAACACCATATATTTT. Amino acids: CASSSPGVVGNTIYF.